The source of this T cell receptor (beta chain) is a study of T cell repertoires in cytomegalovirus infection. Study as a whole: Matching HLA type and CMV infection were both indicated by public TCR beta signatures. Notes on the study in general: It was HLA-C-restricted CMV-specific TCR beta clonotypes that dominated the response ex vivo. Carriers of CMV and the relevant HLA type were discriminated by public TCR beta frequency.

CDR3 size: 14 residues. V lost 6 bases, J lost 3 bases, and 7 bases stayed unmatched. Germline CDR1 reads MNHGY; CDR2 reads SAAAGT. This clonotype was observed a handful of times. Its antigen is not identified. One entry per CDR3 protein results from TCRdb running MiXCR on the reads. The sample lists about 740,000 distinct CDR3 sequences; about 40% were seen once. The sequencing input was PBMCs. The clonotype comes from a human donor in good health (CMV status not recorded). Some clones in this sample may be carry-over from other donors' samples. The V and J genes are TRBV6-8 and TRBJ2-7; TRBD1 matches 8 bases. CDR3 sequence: CASRPETGDYEQYF. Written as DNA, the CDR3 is TGTGCCAGCAGGCCCGAGACAGGGGACTACGAGCAGTACTTC.